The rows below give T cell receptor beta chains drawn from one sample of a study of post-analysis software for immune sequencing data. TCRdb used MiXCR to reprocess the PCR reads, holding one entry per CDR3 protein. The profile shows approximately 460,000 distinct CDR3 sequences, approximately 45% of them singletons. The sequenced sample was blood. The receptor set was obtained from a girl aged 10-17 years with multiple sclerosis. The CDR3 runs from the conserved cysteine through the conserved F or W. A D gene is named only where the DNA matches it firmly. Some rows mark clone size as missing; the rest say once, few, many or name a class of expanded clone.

CDR3: CASSPVQREGDEQYF; DNA: TGTGCCAGCTCACCAGTCCAGCGGGAGGGCGACGAGCAGTACTTC; V: TRBV18; D: TRBD2; J: TRBJ2-7; size: NA
CDR3: CASSLDSVGTQYF; DNA: TGCGCCAGCAGCTTGGACTCCGTTGGGACGCAGTATTTT; V: TRBV5-1; D: NA; J: TRBJ2-3; size: NA
CDR3: CASSFQGANYGYTF; DNA: TGTGCCAGCAGCTTCCAGGGGGCGAACTATGGCTACACCTTC; V: TRBV7-2; D: TRBD1; J: TRBJ1-2; size: few
CDR3: CASSFRQYEKLFF; DNA: TGTGCCAGCAGTTTCCGACAGTATGAAAAACTGTTTTTT; V: TRBV27; D: NA; J: TRBJ1-4; size: NA
CDR3: CASSYPGTFQYF; DNA: TGTGCCAGCAGTTACCCCGGGACTTTCCAGTACTTC; V: TRBV6-6; D: NA; J: TRBJ2-5; size: NA
CDR3: CASRLAGTDTQYF; DNA: TGTGCCAGCAGGCTAGCTGGAACAGATACGCAGTATTTT; V: TRBV7-2; D: NA; J: TRBJ2-3; size: many
CDR3: CASSYSRMDRGQETQYF; DNA: TGTGCCAGCAGTTACTCGCGTATGGACAGGGGGCAAGAGACCCAGTACTTC; V: TRBV6-6; D: TRBD1; J: TRBJ2-5; size: few
CDR3: CSAPGRRNTGELFF; DNA: TGCAGTGCCCCCGGCAGGCGGAACACCGGGGAGCTGTTTTTT; V: TRBV20-1; D: NA; J: TRBJ2-2; size: NA
CDR3: CASSFVGGSTYNEQFF; DNA: TGTGCCAGCAGCTTTGTTGGCGGGAGTACCTACAATGAGCAGTTCTTC; V: TRBV7-2; D: TRBD2; J: TRBJ2-1; size: NA
CDR3: CASSQVGSSREIHEQYF; DNA: TGTGCCAGCAGCCAAGTGGGATCGTCGCGGGAGATCCACGAGCAGTACTTC; V: TRBV4-2; D: TRBD2; J: TRBJ2-7; size: NA
CDR3: CATKTGTYEQYF; DNA: TGTGCCACTAAGACGGGGACCTACGAGCAGTACTTC; V: TRBV6-5; D: NA; J: TRBJ2-7; size: many
CDR3: CASSPGGTDIQYF; DNA: TGTGCCAGCAGCCCCGGGGGCACGGACATTCAGTACTTC; V: TRBV9; D: NA; J: TRBJ2-4; size: NA
CDR3: CATSRIDRAGQPQHF; DNA: TGTGCCACCAGCAGAATCGACAGGGCAGGTCAGCCCCAGCATTTT; V: TRBV15; D: TRBD1; J: TRBJ1-5; size: NA
CDR3: CASSQSGRALYEQYF; DNA: TGCGCCAGCAGCCAGAGCGGGAGGGCCCTCTACGAGCAGTACTTC; V: TRBV4-1; D: TRBD2; J: TRBJ2-7; size: NA
CDR3: CASSAQQVNYGYTF; DNA: TGTGCCAGCAGTGCCCAACAGGTGAACTATGGCTACACCTTC; V: TRBV12-3/TRBV12-4; D: NA; J: TRBJ1-2; size: NA
CDR3: CASSLVPGQGNGYTF; DNA: TGTGCCAGCAGTCTAGTCCCGGGACAGGGGAATGGCTACACCTTC; V: TRBV6-6; D: TRBD1; J: TRBJ1-2; size: few
CDR3: CASTQGHEQYF; DNA: TGCGCCAGCACCCAGGGGCACGAGCAGTACTTC; V: TRBV10-2; D: NA; J: TRBJ2-7; size: many
CDR3: CASSPDINEQFF; DNA: TGCGCCAGCAGCCCGGACATTAATGAGCAGTTCTTC; V: TRBV5-1; D: NA; J: TRBJ2-1; size: NA
CDR3: CASSLHQTSGVRYEQYF; DNA: TGCGCCAGCAGCTTGCATCAAACTAGCGGGGTCCGGTACGAGCAGTACTTC; V: TRBV5-1; D: TRBD2; J: TRBJ2-7; size: few
CDR3: CASSGRTGGEAFF; DNA: TGCGCCAGCAGCGGCCGGACAGGGGGTGAAGCTTTCTTT; V: TRBV4-3; D: TRBD1; J: TRBJ1-1; size: few
CDR3: CSVPDRSAGYTF; DNA: TGCAGTGTCCCGGACAGGTCCGCTGGCTACACCTTC; V: TRBV20-1; D: TRBD1; J: TRBJ1-2; size: NA
CDR3: CASRHTPGAGQPQHF; DNA: TGTGCCAGCAGGCATACACCCGGCGCCGGTCAGCCCCAGCATTTT; V: TRBV27; D: NA; J: TRBJ1-5; size: NA
CDR3: CATSDPGTTQNNEQYF; DNA: TGTGCCACCAGTGACCCCGGGACAACCCAGAACAATGAGCAGTACTTC; V: TRBV24-1; D: NA; J: TRBJ2-5; size: NA
CDR3: CASSLSRDEQYF; DNA: TGTGCCAGCAGCCTATCCCGGGACGAGCAGTACTTC; V: TRBV6-6; D: NA; J: TRBJ2-7; size: NA
CDR3: CASSLGVGLAYEQYF; DNA: TGTGCCAGCAGCTTAGGGGTAGGGTTGGCCTACGAGCAGTACTTC; V: TRBV7-9; D: NA; J: TRBJ2-7; size: NA
CDR3: CASSETGPADTQYF; DNA: TGTGCCAGCAGTGAGACAGGGCCGGCAGATACGCAGTATTTT; V: TRBV2; D: TRBD1; J: TRBJ2-3; size: few
CDR3: CASSGGDYEQYF; DNA: TGTGCCAGCAGTGGAGGGGACTACGAGCAGTACTTC; V: TRBV6-1; D: NA; J: TRBJ2-7; size: NA
CDR3: CASSPVISNLPQHF; DNA: TGTGCCAGCAGCCCCGTGATTAGCAATCTGCCCCAGCATTTT; V: TRBV27; D: NA; J: TRBJ1-5; size: NA
CDR3: CASSLMTGDFYEQYF; DNA: TGCGCCAGCAGCTTGATGACAGGGGACTTCTACGAGCAGTACTTC; V: TRBV5-1; D: TRBD1; J: TRBJ2-7; size: few
CDR3: CASSLPGHGSHNEQYF; DNA: TGTGCCAGCAGTTTACCGGGGCACGGGAGTCACAATGAGCAGTACTTC; V: TRBV28; D: NA; J: TRBJ2-7; size: NA
CDR3: CASRDAGQGSHEQYF; DNA: TGTGCCAGCAGGGATGCGGGACAGGGGTCCCACGAGCAGTACTTC; V: TRBV25-1; D: TRBD1; J: TRBJ2-7; size: NA
CDR3: CASSSEGQGSYEQYF; DNA: TGTGCCAGCAGCTCAGAGGGACAGGGCTCCTACGAGCAGTACTTC; V: TRBV7-2; D: TRBD1; J: TRBJ2-7; size: few
CDR3: CSARSLGATYNEQFF; DNA: TGCAGTGCTAGAAGTTTAGGAGCGACCTACAATGAGCAGTTCTTC; V: TRBV20-1; D: NA; J: TRBJ2-1; size: NA
CDR3: CASRNRGRETQYF; DNA: TGCGCCAGCAGGAACAGGGGTCGCGAGACCCAGTACTTC; V: TRBV5-1; D: TRBD1; J: TRBJ2-5; size: few
CDR3: CATWSGEETQYF; DNA: TGTGCAACCTGGAGCGGTGAAGAGACCCAGTACTTC; V: TRBV28; D: NA; J: TRBJ2-5; size: NA
CDR3: CSVGVAGGHNEQFF; DNA: TGCAGCGTTGGGGTAGCGGGAGGCCACAATGAGCAGTTCTTC; V: TRBV29-1; D: TRBD2; J: TRBJ2-1; size: few
CDR3: CASSLESLAGEDEQYF; DNA: TGTGCCAGCAGCTTAGAAAGTCTAGCGGGAGAAGACGAGCAGTACTTC; V: TRBV7-9; D: TRBD2; J: TRBJ2-7; size: few
CDR3: CASGLGNEQFF; DNA: TGTGCTAGTGGTTTAGGCAATGAGCAGTTCTTC; V: TRBV12-5; D: NA; J: TRBJ2-1; size: few
CDR3: CASSPLGGTNNEQFF; DNA: TGTGCCAGCAGCCCACTCGGCGGTACTAACAATGAGCAGTTCTTC; V: TRBV11-2; D: NA; J: TRBJ2-1; size: NA
CDR3: CASSVALAGGQETQYF; DNA: TGTGCCAGCAGCGTGGCTCTAGCGGGAGGGCAAGAGACCCAGTACTTC; V: TRBV9; D: TRBD2; J: TRBJ2-5; size: NA
CDR3: CASSSLSSDTQYF; DNA: TGTGCCAGCAGTTCCCTCTCCTCGGATACGCAGTATTTT; V: TRBV27; D: NA; J: TRBJ2-3; size: NA
CDR3: CASSPTAGYEQYF; DNA: TGTGCCAGCAGCCCTACTGCAGGCTACGAGCAGTACTTC; V: TRBV14; D: NA; J: TRBJ2-7; size: few
CDR3: CAITGQGTDTQYF; DNA: TGTGCCATCACCGGTCAGGGCACAGATACGCAGTATTTT; V: TRBV10-3; D: NA; J: TRBJ2-3; size: NA
CDR3: CSAVMTVRLDEQYF; DNA: TGCAGTGCCGTCATGACGGTCCGGTTGGACGAGCAGTACTTC; V: TRBV20-1; D: NA; J: TRBJ2-7; size: few
CDR3: CASSQDNRFTDTQYF; DNA: TGTGCCAGCAGCCAAGATAACCGGTTCACAGATACGCAGTATTTT; V: TRBV4-2; D: NA; J: TRBJ2-3; size: few
CDR3: CASSLVAGGNEQFF; DNA: TGTGCCAGCAGCTTAGTCGCGGGGGGGAATGAGCAGTTCTTC; V: TRBV7-3; D: TRBD2; J: TRBJ2-1; size: NA
CDR3: CSAPVPGVYEQYF; DNA: TGCAGTGCTCCCGTACCGGGGGTCTACGAGCAGTACTTC; V: TRBV20-1; D: NA; J: TRBJ2-7; size: few
CDR3: CRATSRSYEQFF; DNA: TGCAGGGCTACTAGCAGGAGCTATGAGCAGTTCTTC; V: TRBV20-1; D: NA; J: TRBJ2-1; size: NA
CDR3: CASSLEGQLNTEAFF; DNA: TGTGCCAGCAGCTTAGAAGGACAGTTGAACACTGAAGCTTTCTTT; V: TRBV7-2; D: NA; J: TRBJ1-1; size: NA
CDR3: CASSRKGLVGEQYF; DNA: TGTGCCAGCAGTAGGAAGGGACTCGTCGGAGAGCAGTACTTC; V: TRBV2; D: NA; J: TRBJ2-7; size: NA